A single sample is the source of the 27 T cell receptor beta chains below, sequenced in a study of Graves' ophthalmopathy and Graves' hyperthyroidism. RNA transcripts served as template for amplifying TCR beta CDR3 sequences. HTBI primers primed a first-round RT-PCR, and a second-round multiplex PCR followed. TCRdb used MiXCR to reprocess the multiplex PCR reads, holding one entry per CDR3 protein. Of over 650,000 distinct CDR3 sequences detected, just over 40% appear once; the ten largest clones hold roughly 3%. Sequenced input: peripheral blood. Receptors originate from an adult man with Graves' ophthalmopathy.

This clonotype was detected many times. The chain has TRBV12-3 or TRBV12-4 and TRBJ2-7; the D is unclear. The length of the CDR3 is 13 residues. The ends were cut back, 8 bases at V and 1 base at J, with 12 bases in the middle. As DNA, the CDR3 is TGTGCCAGCTCCATCTATGATTCCTACGAGCAGTACTTC. This codes for CASSIYDSYEQYF.

The chain recombines TRBV9 with TRBJ2-5; D may be TRBD1 or TRBD2 (5 bases each). The assigned J gene may be wrong: the sequence end matches TRBJ2-1 better. The CDR3 loop spans 17 amino acids. Germline CDR1 is SGDLS and CDR2 is YYNGEE. CDR3 DNA: TGTGCCAGCAGCCAAGTGATTAGGGACCGGCCCCCGCATGAGCAGTTCTTC. Protein sequence: CASSQVIRDRPPHEQFF.

This clonotype appeared a few times. The chain recombines TRBV12-3 or TRBV12-4 with TRBJ1-6; D not certain. V lost 5 bases and J lost 0, with 14 bases in between. CDR3 length: 17 amino acids. The DNA for the CDR3 is TGTGCCAGCAGTGAGAGCAGGTCGAACTCCTATAATTCACCCCTCCACTTT. Its protein is CASSESRSNSYNSPLHF.

V usage is TRBV19 and J usage is TRBJ1-3, with TRBD1 matching over 9 bases. Germline-derived CDR1 and CDR2 are LNHDA and SQIVND (reference sequence). After removal of 6 bases from V and 8 bases from J, the junction contained 14 bases not matched to a gene. The CDR3 has 16 amino acids. Written as DNA, the CDR3 is TGTGCCAGTAGCCGACAGGGGGAGAACTATGGCTACACCATATATTTT. Its translation is CASSRQGENYGYTIYF.

This clonotype turned up a few times. The V gene is TRBV25-1, the J gene TRBJ2-1; 12 positions match TRBD1. CDR3 length: 18 amino acids. Germline loops: CDR1 MGHDK, CDR2 SYGVNS. After removal of 6 bases from V and 3 bases from J, the junction contained 12 bases not matched to a gene. In DNA, the CDR3 is TGTGCCAGCAGCACGGGGACAGGGGGCCCCTTAAGCTACAATGAGCAGTTCTTC. Translated, it gives CASSTGTGGPLSYNEQFF.

This clonotype was seen repeatedly, ten times or more. V gene TRBV6-5 combines with J gene TRBJ2-7; D unresolved. CDR3 length equals 13 residues. Germline CDR1 is MNHEY and CDR2 is SVGAGI. V gave up 6 bases and J gave up 1 base, with 10 bases separating them. CDR3 coding DNA: TGTGCCAGCAGCTCTCCTGAGTCCTACGAGCAGTACTTC. Its translation is CASSSPESYEQYF.

V and J are TRBV10-3 and TRBJ1-3; D uncertain. CDR1 is ENHRY, CDR2 SYGVKD, per germline. Trimming removed 4 bases at V and 0 bases at J, with 13 bases between. There are 16 residues in the CDR3. The CDR3 bases are TGTGCCATCAGTGCCGGGGTCCTCAGCTCTGGAAACACCATATATTTT. Amino acid sequence: CAISAGVLSSGNTIYF.

A few counts support this clonotype. This chain uses TRBV6-1 with TRBJ1-3, with D maybe TRBD1 (6 bases). Germline V lookup: CDR1 MNHNS, CDR2 SASEGT. The V gene lost 1 base and the J gene lost 4 bases, with 11 bases spanning the gap. This CDR3 has 15 residues. CDR3 residues: CASSEDLGAGNTIYF. DNA for the CDR3: TGTGCCAGCAGTGAAGATCTGGGGGCAGGAAACACCATATATTTT.

The rearrangement uses TRBV29-1 and TRBJ2-7, with 9 bases lining up with TRBD1. The CDR3 has 13 amino acids. Germline V gene sequence: CDR1 SQVTM, CDR2 ANQGSEA. Unmatched junction bases numbered 10, after V lost 7 bases and J lost 6 bases. CDR3 loop: CSEGTGPSVEQYF. As DNA, the CDR3 is TGCAGCGAAGGGACAGGGCCGTCCGTCGAGCAGTACTTC.

This clonotype was observed many times. The V and J genes are TRBV15 and TRBJ1-1; D uncertain. V was clipped by 0 bases and J by 0 bases, with 11 bases between them. CDR3 length equals 16 residues. Per the germline V gene, CDR1 is LNHNV and CDR2 is YYDKDF (reference sequence). The CDR3 here is CATSREYGGMNTEAFF. CDR3 nucleotides: TGTGCCACCAGCAGAGAGTATGGCGGTATGAACACTGAAGCTTTCTTT.

In this sample, this clonotype turned up many times. The chain employs TRBV20-1 and TRBJ2-5; unclear D gene. Germline V gene lookup returns CDR1 DFQATT and CDR2 SNEGSKA (reference sequence). This CDR3 has 14 amino acids. V shed 0 bases and J shed 5 bases, with 13 bases lying between them. DNA of the CDR3: TGCAGTGCTAGAGATCTCCTTAGGAAGGAGACCCAGTACTTC. Encoded protein: CSARDLLRKETQYF.

The table lists this clonotype with many counts. The chain couples TRBV7-9 to TRBJ1-3, with a tentative D call TRBD1 (5 bases). V was clipped by 0 bases and J by 0 bases, with 9 bases between them. CDR1 and CDR2 (germline): SEHNR, FQNEAQ (reference sequence). The CDR3 has 16 residues. DNA for the CDR3: TGTGCCAGCAGCTTAGCGACGACAGCCTCTGGAAACACCATATATTTT. Translating gives CASSLATTASGNTIYF.

Points on this clonotype: With a much larger clone just one base away, this may be a read error. The limits of the CDR3 on the DNA are not certain, so only TCRdb's listed CDR3 is given. The chain links TRBV7-9 to TRBJ1-1. The CDR3 is 17 amino acids long, termini counted. Looked up from germline, CDR1 is SEHNR and CDR2 is FQNEAQ (reference sequence). CDR3 sequence: CASSQSFGRGSRTEALF.

This clonotype was picked up many times. The CDR3 is CASSRSRTEPHEQYF. The CDR3 DNA is TGTGCCAGTAGTAGAAGTCGGACAGAGCCCCACGAGCAGTACTTC. The chain joins TRBV19 to TRBJ2-7; tentative D call: TRBD1 (6 bases). The length of the CDR3 is 15 residues. Trimming left V 4 bases short and J 5 bases short, with 18 bases between. CDR1 and CDR2 from the germline V gene are LNHDA and SQIVND (reference sequence).

The rearrangement links TRBV19 to TRBJ2-2; possibly TRBD1 for D (5 bases). The V and J ends lost 10 bases and 3 bases respectively, with 15 bases between them. The CDR3 length is 14 residues. Germline V gene sequence: CDR1 LNHDA, CDR2 SQIVND (reference sequence). This CDR3 reads CAIQRGFDTGELFF. DNA for the CDR3: TGTGCCATCCAAAGGGGATTTGACACCGGGGAGCTGTTTTTT. Filled out from reference TRBV19 and TRBJ2-2, the complete variable domain reads DGGITQSPKYLFRKEGQNVTLSCEQNLNHDAMYWYRQDPGQGLRLIYYSQIVNDFQKGDIAEGYSVSREKKESFPLTVTSAQKNPTAFYLCAIQRGFDTGELFFGEGSRLTVL.

In this sample, this clonotype turned up many times. The chain couples TRBV6-6 to TRBJ1-5; possibly TRBD1 for D (5 bases). The CDR3 length is 16 residues. Per the germline V gene, CDR1 is MNHNY and CDR2 is SVGAGI (reference sequence). Trimming took 0 bases from V and 7 from J, leaving 16 bases between them. The CDR3 is CASSYSGQGEGQPQHF. CDR3 coding DNA: TGTGCCAGCAGTTACTCGGGGCAGGGAGAAGGACAGCCCCAGCATTTT.

V gene TRBV29-1 combines with J gene TRBJ1-1; a possible D gene is TRBD1 (6 bases). The CDR3 has 13 residues. Trimming shortened V by 8 bases and J by 4 bases, and 17 bases separated the two germline ends. Germline-derived CDR1 and CDR2 are SQVTM and ANQGSEA. CDR3 amino acids: CSSEQGMFTEAFF. In DNA form, the CDR3 reads TGCAGCAGTGAACAGGGCATGTTCACTGAAGCTTTCTTT.

This clonotype was counted ten times or more. This sequence joins TRBV6-6 and TRBJ1-6; unclear D gene. The CDR3 is made up of 14 amino acids. Germline-derived CDR1 and CDR2 are MNHNY and SVGAGI (reference sequence). V shed 4 bases and J shed 6 bases, with 10 bases lying between them. Written as DNA, the CDR3 is TGTGCCAGCAGTTGGCAGATTGGTAATTCACCCCTCCACTTT. This codes for CASSWQIGNSPLHF.

The V gene is TRBV19, the J gene TRBJ1-6; D not resolved. The CDR3 has 13 amino acids. V was shortened by 4 bases and J by 10 bases, with 11 bases between the two germline ends. Germline V gene data show CDR1 as LNHDA and CDR2 as SQIVND (reference sequence). The CDR3 nucleotides are TGTGCCAGTAGTACTAATCAGGTGTCACCCCTCCACTTT. It specifies CASSTNQVSPLHF.

Notes on this clonotype: A clone one base away is much larger, so this may be a read error. V usage is TRBV25-1 and J usage is TRBJ2-7, with TRBD1 matching 8 bases. V dropped 6 bases and J dropped 0; count of bases not matched to a gene: 4. CDR3 length equals 14 residues. The germline V gene encodes CDR1 MGHDK and CDR2 SYGVNS. CDR3 sequence: CASSEGQDSYEQYF. In nucleotides, the CDR3 is TGTGCCAGCAGCGAGGGACAGGACTCCTACGAGCAGTACTTC.

This clonotype was seen repeatedly, ten times or more. The V gene is TRBV5-1, the J gene TRBJ1-4, with a weak D call TRBD1 (5 bases). The CDR3 covers 17 residues. Trimming took off 0 bases at V and 2 bases at J, with 14 bases between the two ends. The germline gives CDR1 SGHRS, CDR2 YFSETQ. Here the CDR3 reads CASSLAVNRGTNEKLFF. CDR3 nucleotides: TGCGCCAGCAGCTTGGCCGTCAATCGGGGGACTAATGAAAAACTGTTTTTT.

The chain couples TRBV29-1 to TRBJ2-7; maybe TRBD1 (6 bases). Germline V gene data show CDR1 as SQVTM and CDR2 as ANQGSEA. The CDR3 length is 13 residues. Trimming shortened V by 4 bases and J by 3 bases, and 13 bases separated the two germline ends. CDR3 nucleotide sequence: TGCAGCGTTGGCCCCCAGGGGCACTACGAGCAGTACTTC. Its translation is CSVGPQGHYEQYF.

The CDR3 region is CSATPQGPNGYTF. The DNA for the CDR3 is TGCAGCGCTACTCCCCAGGGTCCGAATGGCTACACCTTC. The genes are TRBV29-1 and TRBJ1-2; tentative D call: TRBD1 (5 bases). Trimming took 7 bases from V and 6 from J, leaving 18 bases between them. The CDR3 covers 13 residues. Germline V gene sequence: CDR1 SQVTM, CDR2 ANQGSEA. Variable domain in full (rest from reference TRBV29-1 and TRBJ1-2): SAVISQKPSRDICQRGTSLTIQCQVDSQVTMMFWYRQQPGQSLTLIATANQGSEATYESGFVIDKFPISRPNLTFSTLTVSNMSPEDSSIYLCSATPQGPNGYTFGSGTRLTVV.

About this clonotype itself: One base away lies a much larger clone, so this may be a sequencing read error. This chain uses TRBV7-9 with TRBJ2-5; D gene unclear. Germline-derived CDR1 and CDR2 are SEHNR and FQNEAQ (reference sequence). The CDR3 length is 13 residues. Written as DNA, the CDR3 is TGCGCCAGCAGCCAGACCAACCAAGAGACCCAGTACTTC. Translating gives CASSQTNQETQYF.

The sample holds many counts of this clonotype. The chain links TRBV10-3 to TRBJ2-3; 12 bases are shared with TRBD2. The junction had 3 bases not matched to a gene; V was cut back by 11 bases and J by 3 bases. The CDR3 extends over 13 amino acids. Germline V lookup: CDR1 ENHRY, CDR2 SYGVKD. CDR3 sequence (DNA): TGTGCCTCGACTAGCGGGGGTACAGATACGCAGTATTTT. Translation gives CASTSGGTDTQYF.

This clonotype was detected only a few times. The CDR3 here is CASSVAERGAYYEQYF. The CDR3 bases are TGTGCCAGCAGCGTAGCCGAAAGGGGCGCGTACTACGAGCAGTACTTC. V gene TRBV9 combines with J gene TRBJ2-7; possibly TRBD1 for D (5 bases). Trimming removed 0 bases from V and 3 bases from J, with 16 bases in between. Germline V gives CDR1 SGDLS, CDR2 YYNGEE. The CDR3 length is 16 residues.

The J gene is TRBJ2-7, the V gene TRBV19; D might be TRBD1 (5 bases). The CDR3 is 13 amino acids. Trimming took 11 bases from V and 4 from J, leaving 18 bases between them. CDR1 and CDR2 from the germline V gene are LNHDA and SQIVND (reference sequence). In DNA form, the CDR3 reads TGTGCCGGTGGTAGGGGCATAAAATACGAGCAGTACTTC. Amino acid sequence: CAGGRGIKYEQYF. The full variable domain, its missing parts supplied by reference TRBV19 and TRBJ2-7, is DGGITQSPKYLFRKEGQNVTLSCEQNLNHDAMYWYRQDPGQGLRLIYYSQIVNDFQKGDIAEGYSVSREKKESFPLTVTSAQKNPTAFYLCAGGRGIKYEQYFGPGTRLTVT.